The TCR beta chain described here comes from a study of T cell responses to AZD1222 COVID-19 vaccine. Study-wide results and limits: Vaccine-associated CD4 TCRs spanned spike, dominant at 160-218 and 743-854.

Produced via immunoSEQ multiplex PCR; TCRdb's table is partial and in-frame only. The table records some 110,000 clones, approximately 89% of them present only once. The CDR3 contains 19 residues. In germline, CDR1 is KGHSH, CDR2 LQKENI. The V gene end was trimmed by 3 bases and the J gene end by 1 base; junction bases not matched to a gene: 10. Pooled samples include second doses given at about 4 or 12 weeks. Comment on this clone: The antigen remains unidentified.

Specimen: peripheral blood, collected 28 days after the second AZD1222 dose. This TCR was sampled from an adult who received the AZD1222 COVID-19 vaccine. The J gene is TRBJ2-7, the V gene TRBV18, with 15 bases identical to TRBD2. The CDR3 here is CASSPQGLAGGYASYEQYF. In DNA, the CDR3 is TGTGCCAGCTCACCCCAGGGACTAGCGGGAGGATACGCGTCCTACGAGCAGTACTTC.